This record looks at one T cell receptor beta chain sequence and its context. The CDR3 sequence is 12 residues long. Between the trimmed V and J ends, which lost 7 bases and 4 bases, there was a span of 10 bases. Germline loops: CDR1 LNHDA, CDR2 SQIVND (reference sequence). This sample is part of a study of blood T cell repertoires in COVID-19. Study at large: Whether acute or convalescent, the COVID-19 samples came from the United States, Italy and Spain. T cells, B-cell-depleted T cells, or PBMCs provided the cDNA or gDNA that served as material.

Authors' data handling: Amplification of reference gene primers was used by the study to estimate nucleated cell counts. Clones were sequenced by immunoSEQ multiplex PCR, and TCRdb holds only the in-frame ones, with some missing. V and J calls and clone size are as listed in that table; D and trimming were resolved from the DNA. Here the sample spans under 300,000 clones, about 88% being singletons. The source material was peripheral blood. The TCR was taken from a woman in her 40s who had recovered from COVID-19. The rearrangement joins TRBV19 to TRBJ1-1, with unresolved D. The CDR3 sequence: CASTQVGTEAFF. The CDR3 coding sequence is TGTGCCAGTACCCAGGTTGGCACTGAAGCTTTCTTT.